The sequence of this T cell receptor (beta chain) was determined in a study of cytomegalovirus exposure and HLA in healthy donors. It was with 60 Vbeta and 13 Jbeta primers that the PCR ran. Profiling relied on immunoSEQ multiplex PCR, and the TCRdb table lists in-frame clones only, not all of them. This sample has roughly 110,000 clones, with roughly 82% found just once. Each donor's status was that of a healthy bone marrow donor. From germline, CDR1 is MNHEY and CDR2 SVGAGI. The CDR3 covers 16 residues. V was clipped by 4 bases and J by 8 bases; unmatched bases: 10. The chain is built from TRBV6-5 and TRBJ1-6, with 8 nucleotides matching TRBD1. Sequenced: PBMCs. This TCR derives from a woman aged 45 to 65 in good health and CMV-seropositive. CDR3 DNA: TGTGCCAGCAGTTCTAAAGACAGGGGTCATGATTCACCCCTCCACTTT. Its protein is CASSSKDRGHDSPLHF.